This entry lists 27 T cell receptor beta chains sequenced from one sample in a study of blood T cells in healthy people across ages. The authors ran a second PCR of about 6 to 11 cycles using a sample-barcoded 5' primer and a J-beta primer mix. TCRdb called the 5' RACE reads again in MiXCR, with one record for every CDR3 protein. The sample yields approximately 690,000 distinct CDR3 sequences, around 43% seen once. Sequenced: blood. The receptors originated from an elderly man in good health.

A few counts support this clonotype. This rearrangement joins TRBV7-2 to TRBJ1-5; tentative D call: TRBD1 (5 bases). CDR3 length: 18 amino acids. Between the trimmed V and J ends, which lost 3 bases and 1 base, there was a span of 19 bases. Per germline, CDR1 SGHTA and CDR2 FQGNSA. The CDR3 DNA is TGTGCCAGCAGCTTCCTCTTTGCGGGGGTGATGAGCAATCAGCCCCAGCATTTT. Translating it yields CASSFLFAGVMSNQPQHF.

The chain couples TRBV28 to TRBJ2-5; tentatively, D is TRBD2 (6 bases). Deletions cut 1 base from V and 3 bases from J, with 18 bases between. Looked up from germline, CDR1 is MDHEN and CDR2 is SYDVKM. The CDR3 totals 17 residues. The CDR3 loop reads CASSLYRGLGTKETQYF. CDR3 nucleotides: TGTGCCAGCAGTTTATATAGGGGACTGGGGACCAAAGAGACCCAGTACTTC.

The chain joins TRBV29-1 to TRBJ2-1; D is tentatively TRBD1 or TRBD2 (6 bases each). The tail of the sequence fits TRBJ2-7 better, so the J call may be wrong. CDR3 size: 18 residues. Germline V CDR1 and CDR2: SQVTM, ANQGSEA. The CDR3: CSVEDPNRDLSSYNEQYF. Here the CDR3 DNA reads TGCAGCGTTGAGGATCCGAACAGGGACTTAAGCTCCTACAATGAGCAGTACTTC.

This clonotype was picked up a small number of times. V gene TRBV7-9 combines with J gene TRBJ2-1, with 10 nucleotides matching TRBD1. Germline CDR1 is SEHNR and CDR2 is FQNEAQ (reference sequence). The V segment lost 6 bases and the J segment 6 bases; nucleotides outside the gene matches: 20. This CDR3 has 19 residues. CDR3 protein: CASSPTGGPLGGWFNEQFF. As DNA, the CDR3 is TGTGCCAGCAGTCCGACAGGGGGCCCTCTTGGGGGATGGTTCAATGAGCAGTTCTTC.

This clonotype has just a few counts. The V call is TRBV6-4, the J call TRBJ2-7; TRBD1 might be the D (5 bases). V was trimmed by 4 bases and J by 2 bases, leaving 15 bases between them. The CDR3 length is 15 residues. Germline lookup yields CDR1 MRHNA and CDR2 SNTAGT. For the CDR3, the DNA is TGTGCCAGCAGTGTCCAGGGCGAAGGGCCCTACGAGCAGTACTTC. Amino acids: CASSVQGEGPYEQYF.

The table lists this clonotype with a count of one. V gene TRBV21-1 combines with J gene TRBJ2-6; TRBD2, the table's D call, lacks a check against the DNA. TRBV21-1 is an annotated pseudogene. CDR3 length: 20 residues. CDR3 region: CASNINSFSGGSSGATVLTF. Written as DNA, the CDR3 is TGTGCCAGCAACATCAATTCCTTTAGCGGGGGCAGCTCTGGGGCCACCGTCCTGACTTTC.

This clonotype was seen repeatedly, ten times or more. This chain joins TRBV29-1 and TRBJ2-4, with D possibly TRBD1 on 5 matching bases. The CDR3 loop spans 12 amino acids. Germline V CDR1 and CDR2: SQVTM, ANQGSEA. V was clipped by 6 bases and J by 13 bases, with 19 bases between them. Here the CDR3 DNA reads TGCAGCGTGATAACAGGCTCCCGTGAGCAGTACTTC. It yields the protein CSVITGSREQYF.

The V gene is TRBV5-6, the J gene TRBJ2-7; 10 nucleotides align to TRBD1. V lost 4 bases and J lost 5; bases outside the gene matches: 3. The V gene's germline CDR1 is SGHDT and CDR2 YYEEEE. CDR3 size: 13 residues. CDR3 DNA sequence: TGTGCCAGCAGCCCGACAGGGGGCCACGAGCAGTACTTC. Translation gives CASSPTGGHEQYF.

V gene TRBV27 combines with J gene TRBJ2-1; D remains unclear. V lost 6 bases and J 4 bases, leaving 10 bases between the germline ends. The germline V gene encodes CDR1 MNHEY and CDR2 SMNVEV (reference sequence). The CDR3 is made up of 13 amino acids. The CDR3 DNA reads as TGTGCCAGCAGCAGGACCGGGTACAATGAGCAGTTCTTC. Translation gives CASSRTGYNEQFF.

The table lists this clonotype with a few counts. This rearrangement joins TRBV7-2 to TRBJ2-7, with a possible D match to TRBD1 (5 bases). V was trimmed by 5 bases and J by 12 bases, leaving 11 bases between them. The CDR3 contains 10 residues. Germline CDR1 reads SGHTA; CDR2 reads FQGNSA. Here the CDR3 DNA reads TGTGCCAGCAGCCAAACGACAGTGTACTTC. Translated, it gives CASSQTTVYF.

This rearrangement joins TRBV21-1 to TRBJ2-5; whether TRBD2, the table's D call, matches the DNA was not checked. TRBV21-1 is a pseudogene. The CDR3 has 15 amino acids. CDR3 residues: CASSREGLIPATQYF. The CDR3 DNA reads TGTGCCAGCAGCAGGGAAGGATTAATCCCCGCGACCCAGTACTTC.

This clonotype was recorded at least ten times. The chain is built from TRBV12-3 or TRBV12-4 and TRBJ1-2; no clear D gene. Trimming cost V 2 bases and J 1 base, with 5 bases left between them. The CDR3 has 13 residues. Here the CDR3 DNA reads TGTGCCAGCAGTTTAAGGGATAACTATGGCTACACCTTC. Encoded protein: CASSLRDNYGYTF.

The V and J genes are TRBV20-1 and TRBJ2-5; 12 bases match TRBD2. J was trimmed by 4 bases and V by 5 bases; bases with no gene match: 11. The V gene's germline CDR1 is DFQATT and CDR2 SNEGSKA (reference sequence). The CDR3 consists of 16 residues. CDR3: CSALNPTSGSGETQYF. The CDR3 DNA reads TGCAGTGCTCTAAACCCGACTAGCGGGAGTGGAGAGACCCAGTACTTC.

The V and J genes are TRBV24-1 and TRBJ2-7, with 7 bases lining up with TRBD1. Germline trimming cut 5 bases from V and 2 bases from J; bases unmatched to any gene: 8. Germline values: CDR1 KGHDR, CDR2 SFDVKD. This CDR3 has 15 amino acids. Written as DNA, the CDR3 is TGTGCCACCAGTGGCCTAAAACAGGGGACCTACGAGCAGTACTTC. Residues: CATSGLKQGTYEQYF.

V gene TRBV6-1 combines with J gene TRBJ2-3; maybe TRBD2 (5 bases). Trimming removed 8 bases at V and 9 bases at J, with 18 bases between. This CDR3 is 13 amino acids long. Germline assignment: CDR1 MNHNS and CDR2 SASEGT. This CDR3 reads CASQDSPSSTQYF. DNA for the CDR3: TGTGCCAGCCAGGACTCCCCTTCCAGCACGCAGTATTTT.

The genes are TRBV6-2 or TRBV6-3 and TRBJ2-5; the D gene is possibly TRBD1 (5 bases). The CDR3 contains 14 residues. Trimming took 5 bases from V and 2 from J, leaving 12 bases between them. Germline CDR1 MNHEY, CDR2 SVGEGT. The CDR3 spells CASSPLTDQETQYF. The CDR3 bases are TGTGCCAGCAGTCCCCTGACAGATCAAGAGACCCAGTACTTC.

The V and J genes are TRBV11-2 and TRBJ2-6; D is uncertain. Trimming removed 1 base at V and 0 bases at J, with 10 bases between. Germline V lookup: CDR1 SGHAT, CDR2 FQNNGV. The CDR3 covers 17 residues. The CDR3 loop reads CASSLVGSISGANVLTF. CDR3 nucleotide sequence: TGTGCCAGCAGCTTAGTGGGCAGTATCTCTGGGGCCAACGTCCTGACTTTC. The variable domain in full, with the rest retrieved from reference TRBV11-2 and TRBJ2-6, is EAGVAQSPRYKIIEKRQSVAFWCNPISGHATLYWYQQILGQGPKLLIQFQNNGVVDDSQLPKDRFSAERLKGVDSTLKIQPAKLEDSAVYLCASSLVGSISGANVLTFGAGSRLTVL.

CDR3 sequence: CASSLVRASGGYEQYF. The CDR3 DNA reads TGTGCCAGCAGCTTAGTAAGAGCTAGCGGGGGCTACGAGCAGTACTTC. The chain carries TRBV7-2 and TRBJ2-7; the match to TRBD2 covers 10 bases. Germline V CDR1 and CDR2: SGHTA, FQGNSA. The V and J ends lost 1 base and 3 bases, in that order; junction bases with no gene match: 6. The CDR3 is 16 amino acids.

V and J are TRBV7-3 and TRBJ1-1; 9 positions agree with TRBD1. The CDR3 is 15 residues long. Germline lookup yields CDR1 SGHTA and CDR2 FQGTGA. V dropped 2 bases and J dropped 1; count of bases not matched to a gene: 2. The chain's CDR3 is CASSLQTGGNTEAFF. In nucleotides, the CDR3 is TGTGCCAGCAGCTTACAGACAGGGGGGAACACTGAAGCTTTCTTT.

The chain couples TRBV27 to TRBJ2-7; 10 nucleotides align to TRBD1. V lost 6 bases, J lost 0 bases, and 5 bases stayed unmatched. Looked up from germline, CDR1 is MNHEY and CDR2 is SMNVEV (reference sequence). CDR3 length: 15 residues. CDR3 in amino acids: CASRRDRGLSYEQYF. CDR3 coding DNA: TGTGCCAGCAGACGGGACAGGGGACTCTCCTACGAGCAGTACTTC.

The chain joins TRBV29-1 to TRBJ1-1, with D possibly matching TRBD1 (5 bases). The CDR3 runs 12 residues. The germline V and J ends were trimmed by 7 bases and 12 bases, with 21 bases remaining between them. CDR1 and CDR2 (germline): SQVTM, ANQGSEA. The CDR3 sequence is CSEGRGVEKSFF. The CDR3 coding sequence is TGCAGCGAGGGCCGGGGGGTCGAAAAGTCTTTCTTT.

The chain couples TRBV6-5 to TRBJ2-7, with D unclear. Germline assignment: CDR1 MNHEY and CDR2 SVGAGI. Trimming shortened V by 9 bases and J by 6 bases, and 12 bases separated the two germline ends. This CDR3 has 11 residues. The DNA for the CDR3 is TGTGCCAGTCTGGGCCTTCCCGAGCAGTACTTC. Protein sequence: CASLGLPEQYF.

This clonotype was recorded at least ten times. The chain is built from TRBV29-1 and TRBJ2-5; D gene uncertain. The germline gives CDR1 SQVTM, CDR2 ANQGSEA. The CDR3 loop spans 10 amino acids. Between the trimmed V and J ends, which lost 4 bases and 3 bases, there was a span of 3 bases. Written as DNA, the CDR3 is TGCAGCGTTGCGGAAGAGACCCAGTACTTC. The encoded protein is CSVAEETQYF.

V gene TRBV5-1 combines with J gene TRBJ2-5; TRBD2 aligns across 9 bases. The V gene end was trimmed by 0 bases and the J gene end by 4 bases; junction bases not matched to a gene: 7. CDR1 and CDR2 from the germline V gene are SGHRS and YFSETQ. The CDR3 loop spans 16 amino acids. CDR3 residues: CASSLAPSGTGETQYF. In nucleotides, the CDR3 is TGCGCCAGCAGCTTGGCCCCTAGCGGGACTGGAGAGACCCAGTACTTC. The variable domain in full, with the rest retrieved from reference TRBV5-1 and TRBJ2-5, is KAGVTQTPRYLIKTRGQQVTLSCSPISGHRSVSWYQQTPGQGLQFLFEYFSETQRNKGNFPGRFSGRQFSNSRSEMNVSTLELGDSALYLCASSLAPSGTGETQYFGPGTRLLVL.

This clonotype was picked up a small number of times. This chain connects TRBV10-2 to TRBJ2-5; 7 bases map to TRBD2. Germline V gene lookup returns CDR1 WSHSY and CDR2 SAAADI. With V trimmed by 6 bases and J by 1 base, 8 bases remained unmatched. The CDR3 extends over 15 amino acids. The CDR3 spells CASRDLGGSQETQYF. DNA for the CDR3: TGCGCCAGCAGGGACCTCGGGGGGAGCCAAGAGACCCAGTACTTC.

This clonotype was detected a few times. The chain uses TRBV5-1 and TRBJ2-7; 8 positions agree with TRBD1. Germline V gene data show CDR1 as SGHRS and CDR2 as YFSETQ. V trimming: 3 bases; J trimming: 6 bases; junction bases outside the gene matches: 8. The CDR3 length is 14 residues. CDR3 DNA: TGCGCCAGCAGCTACGTACCGACAGGGGCCGAGCAGTACTTC. This gives the protein CASSYVPTGAEQYF. The full variable domain, rest sourced from reference TRBV5-1 and TRBJ2-7, is KAGVTQTPRYLIKTRGQQVTLSCSPISGHRSVSWYQQTPGQGLQFLFEYFSETQRNKGNFPGRFSGRQFSNSRSEMNVSTLELGDSALYLCASSYVPTGAEQYFGPGTRLTVT.

The rearrangement uses TRBV10-1 and TRBJ2-5; D possibly corresponds to TRBD1 (6 bases). The CDR3 has 14 amino acids. V shed 4 bases and J shed 11 bases, with 20 bases lying between them. The germline V gene encodes CDR1 WNHNN and CDR2 SYGVQD (reference sequence). The CDR3 loop is CASSGNQGFGEQYF. Written as DNA, the CDR3 is TGCGCCAGCAGTGGGAACCAGGGGTTCGGGGAGCAGTACTTC.